This T cell receptor beta chain was captured in a study of shared clonotypes between healthy human individuals (dated by TCRdb to 2019 to 2021). With respect to the entire study: Three men and two women, aged 18 to 49 years, made up the cohort. Each donor's leukapheresis produced roughly between roughly 0.85 and 9 billion PBMCs. To estimate repertoire size and how much clonotype sharing occurs between individuals, the study deeply sequenced the blood TCR repertoires of five or six healthy adults. For each donor, CD4 naive and CD4 memory were each given three plates, CD8 naive was given two plates, and CD8 memory was given one plate. Libraries were prepared and TCR repertoires were sequenced by different laboratories using diverse techniques, in order to increase sequencing depth and limit assay-specific biases. What the work shows at the level of the full study, not this receptor alone: Pairwise subsampling led to the expectation that sequencing depth would affect the degree of clonotype sharing among donors. Sharing across a handful of donors was observed for roughly 5% of naive CD4, about 3.2% of naive CD8, over 2% of memory CD4, and around 0.44% of memory CD8 clonotypes. Higher generation probabilities were observed for clonotypes shared by all four sorted-subset donors than for non-shared clonotypes. Sampling was limited to blood, and TCR repertoires in tissue likely differ from TCR repertoires in blood. Because the study included a small number of donors, the genetic and exposure-history diversity represented was limited. Naive subsets generally had larger estimated clonotype richness than memory subsets. Rarefaction of sorted-subset datasets indicated incomplete sequencing despite the large sequencing depth.

CD8 naive samples were CD45RO-negative cells positively selected for CCR7, giving a CD45RA+CCR7+ population that excluded TemRA cells. Donors were healthy HIV-negative adults with no recently reported acute infections or vaccinations. All donors were Caucasian adults living in Nashville, Tennessee, USA. After blood collection by leukapheresis, PBMCs were isolated using Ficoll-Histopaque density gradient centrifugation and then cryopreserved in the vapor phase of liquid nitrogen. Analytical flow cytometry was used to check the purity and quantity of every magnetically sorted T cell population. Each sorted fraction had its genomic DNA isolated and then quantified by UV absorbance on a Nanodrop 2000c. Using the deep immunoSEQ assay, TCR CDR3 regions were amplified from genomic DNA by multiplex PCR. Extracted genomic DNA from each cell subset was distributed evenly across all wells of several immunoSEQ 96-well plates, and each plate was treated as a replicate. For sorted subsets, each replicate PCR was loaded with 200 to 250 ng genomic DNA, equivalent to some 31,000 T cell genomes. Purified libraries were measured with a Qubit 3.0 fluorometer, size-checked on a Bioanalyzer 2100, and measured again with the KAPA Library Quantification kit. A separate single-read 150-cycle Illumina NextSeq 550 flow cell was used to sequence each immunoSEQ 96-well plate. The published analysis was carried out like this. Because the immunoSEQ output included only junctional sequences and no quality scores, the filtering could not be the same as the filtering used for full-length reads. Sequences were annotated with PyIR, a Python wrapper for IgBLAST v1.9, using IMGT germline references to assign V/J genes and CDR3. Reads were filtered out if the reads had weak V/J assignments (E-value above 1e-6), no CDR3, stop codons, out-of-frame junctions, or ambiguous translated residues. V3J clonotypes were defined as sequences sharing an identical inferred V gene, J gene, and CDR3 amino acid sequence. Percentage overlap between repertoires was computed as shared unique clonotypes divided by the size of the smaller repertoire. RTK rarefaction, the Chao1 estimator, and Recon v2.1 estimates of unobserved clonotypes were used to assess repertoire richness. Generation probabilities for all TCRbeta clonotypes obtained by the gDNA method from four donors were computed using OLGA. Drawn from immuneACCESS, this table holds only the in-frame rearrangements with V and J called that TCRdb kept. Clones are partly lost; checked studies trace under half to an unresolved V gene and leave the rest unexplained. Clone size and the V and J calls come from that table; the DNA yielded D and trimming. The sample data list nearly 2 million clones, and just under 95% of these were observed just once. The ten largest clones add up to 0.9% to 1.5% of the sample.

Trimming removed 2 bases from V and 1 base from J, leaving 10 bases between the germline ends. CDR1 is given as SNHLY and CDR2 as FYNNEI, both from the germline V gene. From the cysteine through the phenylalanine, the CDR3 covers 15 amino acids. Here the CDR3 DNA is all that survives: 45 bases in frame from base 1. On this clone itself: The antigen it recognizes is unknown. No base qualities exist here, and no much larger clone lies one base off it.

This TCR came from a man aged 18 to 30 in good health. The chain is made from TRBV2 and TRBJ2-3; TRBD2 is perhaps the D gene, given 6 matching bases. The sequenced material came from naive CD8+ T cells sorted from blood. The cell subset or site tag for this specimen amounts to: CD45RA+CCR7+. The CDR3 amino acid sequence is: CASSEWPSGTDTQYF. Here is the DNA: TGTGCCAGCAGTGAATGGCCTAGCGGCACAGATACGCAGTATTTT. The CDR3, completed at both ends by the reference TRBV2 and TRBJ2-3 genes, gives the full variable domain EPEVTQTPSHQVTQMGQEVILRCVPISNHLYFYWYRQILGQKVEFLVSFYNNEISEKSEIFDDQFSVERPDGSNFTLKIRSTKLEDSAMYFCASSEWPSGTDTQYFGPGTRLTVL.